These 29 T cell receptor beta chains were all obtained from the same sample, sequenced in a study of shared clonotypes between healthy human individuals. Assay used: immunoSEQ multiplex PCR; TCRdb lists only in-frame clones, some missing. This sample has about 580,000 clones; 95% to 98% occur once, and the top ten carry 0.25% to 0.35%. Naive CD8 cells comprised CD45RO-negative, CCR7-positively selected cells, excluding terminally differentiated effector memory CD45RA+ cells. The source material was naive CD8+ T cells sorted from blood. These receptors were taken from a man aged 30 to 39 in good health.

The chain carries TRBV10-3 and TRBJ2-7; D may match TRBD1 or TRBD2 (5 bases each). Germline CDR1 is ENHRY and CDR2 is SYGVKD. V dropped 0 bases and J dropped 3 bases, with 9 bases sitting between them. There are 14 residues in the CDR3. The CDR3 sequence is CAISESWGNYEQYF. The DNA for the CDR3 is TGTGCCATCAGTGAGTCGTGGGGGAACTACGAGCAGTACTTC.

This sequence joins TRBV7-9 and TRBJ1-5; 8 nucleotides agree with TRBD1. The germline CDR1 and CDR2 sequences are SEHNR and FQNEAQ (reference sequence). The V gene end was trimmed by 2 bases and the J gene end by 0 bases; junction bases not matched to a gene: 3. CDR3 length: 16 amino acids. CDR3 DNA: TGTGCCAGCAGCTTATCTGGACAGGGTAGCAATCAGCCCCAGCATTTT. This translates into CASSLSGQGSNQPQHF.

The rearrangement joins TRBV15 to TRBJ1-4, with D possibly being TRBD1 (6 bases). V was cut by 3 bases and J by 4 bases, with 18 bases left in between. The CDR3 has 17 amino acids. From germline, CDR1 is LNHNV and CDR2 YYDKDF (reference sequence). CDR3 loop: CATSSAAFQGNNEKLFF. The DNA of the CDR3 is TGTGCCACCAGCAGCGCAGCCTTCCAGGGGAATAATGAAAAACTGTTTTTT.

The genes are TRBV27 and TRBJ2-6, with unresolved D. Germline V gives CDR1 MNHEY, CDR2 SMNVEV (reference sequence). V lost 3 bases and J 0 bases, leaving 9 bases between the germline ends. The CDR3 has 16 residues. As DNA, the CDR3 is TGTGCCAGCAGTTTTCTCTCGAGCTCTGGGGCCAACGTCCTGACTTTC. It specifies CASSFLSSSGANVLTF. Full variable domain (remainder filled in from reference TRBV27 and TRBJ2-6): EAQVTQNPRYLITVTGKKLTVTCSQNMNHEYMSWYRQDPGLGLRQIYYSMNVEVTDKGDVPEGYKVSRKEKRNFPLILESPSPNQTSLYFCASSFLSSSGANVLTFGAGSRLTVL.

J is TRBJ1-1 and V is TRBV27; 9 bases are shared with TRBD1. Trimming at V came to 3 bases and at J to 5 bases, leaving 10 bases not matched to a gene. This CDR3 is built from 16 residues. CDR1 is MNHEY and CDR2 is SMNVEV in the germline V gene (reference sequence). Here the CDR3 reads CASSFRDRVVGTEAFF. The CDR3 DNA reads as TGTGCCAGCAGTTTCCGGGACAGGGTGGTGGGAACTGAAGCTTTCTTT.

V gene TRBV7-2 combines with J gene TRBJ2-1; D is ambiguous. In germline, CDR1 is SGHTA, CDR2 FQGNSA. V was trimmed by 1 base and J by 7 bases, leaving 8 bases between them. The CDR3 length is 13 residues. The CDR3 region is CASSLVLRNEQFF. In nucleotides, the CDR3 is TGTGCCAGCAGCTTAGTTTTGAGGAATGAGCAGTTCTTC. Filled out from reference TRBV7-2 and TRBJ2-1, the complete variable domain reads GAGVSQSPSNKVTEKGKDVELRCDPISGHTALYWYRQSLGQGLEFLIYFQGNSAPDKSGLPSDRFSAERTGGSVSTLTIQRTQQEDSAVYLCASSLVLRNEQFFGPGTRLTVL.

The chain carries TRBV7-8 and TRBJ1-5; a possible D gene is TRBD1 (5 bases). This CDR3 spans 13 amino acids. Trimming stripped 4 bases from V and 10 bases from J, with 14 bases between. The V gene's germline CDR1 is SGHVS and CDR2 FQNEAQ. CDR3 sequence: CASSYGGGRPQHF. CDR3 DNA: TGTGCCAGCAGCTATGGCGGGGGAAGACCCCAGCATTTT.

The chain is built from TRBV30 and TRBJ2-7; 8 bases align to TRBD1. The V gene end was trimmed by 2 bases and the J gene end by 3 bases; junction bases not matched to a gene: 3. The CDR3 has 13 residues. The germline gives CDR1 GTSNPN, CDR2 SVGIG (reference sequence). CDR3 residues: CAWSRQGYYEQYF. The CDR3 nucleotides read TGTGCCTGGAGTCGACAGGGGTACTACGAGCAGTACTTC.

The chain couples TRBV11-2 to TRBJ1-2; D gene unclear. This CDR3 contains 13 residues. Germline-derived CDR1 and CDR2 are SGHAT and FQNNGV. Trimming pared 4 bases from V and 2 bases from J, leaving 8 bases between. The chain's CDR3 is CASSYDGNYGYTF. CDR3 DNA: TGTGCCAGCAGCTATGACGGGAACTATGGCTACACCTTC.

This clone has only one observation. The chain joins TRBV7-6 to TRBJ2-7; D might be TRBD1 or TRBD2, each matching 5 bases. V lost 7 bases, J lost 0 bases, and 10 bases lay in between. The length of the CDR3 is 13 residues. Germline V gene lookup returns CDR1 SGHVS and CDR2 FNYEAQ. The CDR3 reads CASTPGSSYEQYF. The CDR3 coding sequence is TGTGCCAGCACCCCAGGGAGCTCCTACGAGCAGTACTTC.

The chain has TRBV9 and TRBJ2-7, with D uncertain. The CDR3 contains 14 residues. Deletions cut 4 bases from V and 3 bases from J, with 14 bases between. Germline values: CDR1 SGDLS, CDR2 YYNGEE. The CDR3 nucleotides read TGTGCCAGCAGCCCCCTAGAGGCGAGCTACGAGCAGTACTTC. Its translation is CASSPLEASYEQYF.

The V call is TRBV28, the J call TRBJ2-7, with D unresolved. Germline CDR1 is MDHEN and CDR2 is SYDVKM. Trimming took 3 bases from V and 2 from J, leaving 11 bases between them. The CDR3 extends over 14 amino acids. The DNA of the CDR3 is TGTGCCAGCAGTTTCCGAAAGAGAGCCTACGAGCAGTACTTC. The encoded protein is CASSFRKRAYEQYF. Combining the CDR3 with reference TRBV28 and TRBJ2-7 gives the whole variable domain DVKVTQSSRYLVKRTGEKVFLECVQDMDHENMFWYRQDPGLGLRLIYFSYDVKMKEKGDIPEGYSVSREKKERFSLILESASTNQTSMYLCASSFRKRAYEQYFGPGTRLTVT.

V and J are TRBV10-3 and TRBJ2-3; 10 bases match TRBD2. J gave up 3 bases and V 8 bases, and 11 bases lay outside the gene matches. Germline CDR1 and CDR2: ENHRY and SYGVKD. The CDR3 runs to 16 residues. This CDR3 is CAIGSTGTSATDTQYF. CDR3 DNA sequence: TGTGCCATCGGATCAACCGGGACTAGCGCTACAGATACGCAGTATTTT.

The rearrangement links TRBV5-1 to TRBJ1-1; D call uncertain. CDR1 SGHRS and CDR2 YFSETQ come from the germline V gene. Trimming stripped 0 bases from V and 4 bases from J, with 13 bases between. The CDR3 sequence is 15 residues long. The CDR3 reads CASSLVAPGSTEAFF. The DNA for the CDR3 is TGCGCCAGCAGCTTGGTGGCCCCCGGGAGCACTGAAGCTTTCTTT.

This chain links TRBV9 with TRBJ1-3; D gene uncertain. The CDR3 is made up of 14 amino acids. CDR1 is SGDLS, CDR2 YYNGEE, per germline. Trimming shortened V by 0 bases and J by 4 bases, and 8 bases separated the two germline ends. This CDR3 reads CASSVDLGGNTIYF. CDR3 in DNA: TGTGCCAGCAGCGTAGACCTGGGAGGAAACACCATATATTTT.

The chain uses TRBV7-3 and TRBJ2-6; 7 bases map to TRBD2. V shed 6 bases, J shed 9 bases, and the junction held 17 bases outside the gene matches. This CDR3 has 17 amino acids. CDR1 and CDR2 (germline): SGHTA, FQGTGA. This CDR3 is CASRYSSGPPSLNVLTF. CDR3 bases: TGTGCCAGCAGGTATTCTAGCGGACCACCCTCCCTCAACGTCCTGACTTTC.

The chain is built from TRBV5-1 and TRBJ2-3, with D hard to call. V lost 5 bases and J 4 bases, leaving 11 bases between the germline ends. The CDR3 runs 13 residues. Germline V gene sequence: CDR1 SGHRS, CDR2 YFSETQ. CDR3 in amino acids: CASRVGRADTQYF. CDR3 coding DNA: TGCGCCAGCAGAGTAGGAAGGGCAGATACGCAGTATTTT.

This chain joins TRBV7-8 and TRBJ2-1, with D possibly matching TRBD2 (5 bases). The CDR3 spans 18 residues. Germline loops: CDR1 SGHVS, CDR2 FQNEAQ. V dropped 1 base and J dropped 3 bases, with 19 bases sitting between them. This chain's CDR3 is CASSLVSGEVPIYNEQFF. CDR3 sequence (DNA): TGTGCCAGCAGCTTAGTCTCCGGGGAAGTACCGATCTACAATGAGCAGTTCTTC.

The chain couples TRBV19 to TRBJ1-2, with a weak D call TRBD1 (5 bases). Germline loops: CDR1 LNHDA, CDR2 SQIVND (reference sequence). Trimming cost V 3 bases and J 5 bases, with 13 bases left between them. This CDR3 has 14 residues. DNA for the CDR3: TGTGCCAGTAGTATTTGGGACGAAGAATATGGCTACACCTTC. Translation gives CASSIWDEEYGYTF. The variable domain in full, completed from reference TRBV19 and TRBJ1-2, reads DGGITQSPKYLFRKEGQNVTLSCEQNLNHDAMYWYRQDPGQGLRLIYYSQIVNDFQKGDIAEGYSVSREKKESFPLTVTSAQKNPTAFYLCASSIWDEEYGYTFGSGTRLTVV.

The chain recombines TRBV6-6 with TRBJ2-3, with TRBD2 as a possible D gene (5 bases). Per the germline V gene, CDR1 is MNHNY and CDR2 is SVGAGI (reference sequence). Trimming removed 5 bases from V and 0 bases from J, with 9 bases in between. The CDR3 is 14 residues long. The CDR3 loop is CASSGRGSTDTQYF. CDR3 DNA sequence: TGTGCCAGCAGTGGTCGGGGTAGCACAGATACGCAGTATTTT.

The chain couples TRBV29-1 to TRBJ2-2; 7 nucleotides align to TRBD2. V trimming: 3 bases; J trimming: 6 bases; junction bases outside the gene matches: 13. The CDR3 covers 16 residues. CDR1 and CDR2 from the germline V gene are SQVTM and ANQGSEA. The CDR3 region is CSVEGEGADLAGELFF. The CDR3 bases are TGCAGCGTTGAGGGGGAGGGCGCCGATTTGGCCGGGGAGCTGTTTTTT.

This clone was observed once. This chain uses TRBV6-6 with TRBJ1-5; 7 nucleotides agree with TRBD1. The trim removed 6 bases at V and 4 bases at J, leaving 6 bases unmatched. CDR1 is MNHNY, CDR2 SVGAGI, per germline (reference sequence). The CDR3 spans 14 residues. CDR3 loop: CASSLTGTNQPQHF. The CDR3 DNA is TGTGCCAGCAGCCTGACAGGGACTAATCAGCCCCAGCATTTT.

CDR3 sequence reads: CASSLGVGINTEAFF. Written as DNA, the CDR3 is TGTGCCAGCAGCTTAGGGGTTGGGATTAACACTGAAGCTTTCTTT. V usage is TRBV7-9 and J usage is TRBJ1-1; D gene uncertain. V dropped 1 base and J dropped 2 bases, with 11 bases sitting between them. The CDR3 extends over 15 amino acids. Per the germline V gene, CDR1 is SEHNR and CDR2 is FQNEAQ (reference sequence).

V and J are TRBV28 and TRBJ2-3, with D tentatively TRBD1 (6 bases). Trimming stripped 5 bases from V and 4 bases from J, with 13 bases between. This CDR3 spans 14 amino acids. Germline-derived CDR1 and CDR2 are MDHEN and SYDVKM. CDR3 in DNA: TGTGCCAGCAGTCTTAGACAGGCTCCAGATACGCAGTATTTT. Its protein is CASSLRQAPDTQYF.

With respect to this clone: The same CDR3 arises from other DNA sequences in this sample as well. The V and J genes are TRBV27 and TRBJ2-1; D unclear. Germline CDR1 MNHEY, CDR2 SMNVEV (reference sequence). The CDR3 extends over 13 amino acids. V lost 0 bases and J lost 5, with 5 bases in between. The CDR3 region has the DNA TGTGCCAGCAGTTTATCACGCAACAATGAGCAGTTCTTC. Translated: CASSLSRNNEQFF.

This chain links TRBV28 with TRBJ2-7; 7 nucleotides align to TRBD1. V gave up 3 bases and J gave up 1 base; unmatched junction bases: 9. Germline V gene sequence: CDR1 MDHEN, CDR2 SYDVKM. The CDR3 runs 16 residues. CDR3 nucleotides: TGTGCCAGCAGTTTCGACCACAGGGGAATTTCCTACGAGCAGTACTTC. This gives the protein CASSFDHRGISYEQYF.

This chain uses TRBV6-5 with TRBJ2-4; no clear D gene. The CDR3 length is 15 residues. Trimming cost V 6 bases and J 1 base, with 13 bases left between them. Germline values: CDR1 MNHEY, CDR2 SVGAGI. CDR3 sequence: CASRPSRTAKNIQYF. The CDR3 DNA follows: TGTGCCAGCAGACCCTCTAGGACCGCCAAAAACATTCAGTACTTC.

This sequence joins TRBV7-9 and TRBJ2-2; D may be TRBD2 (6 bases). This CDR3 is built from 13 residues. Germline loops: CDR1 SEHNR, CDR2 FQNEAQ (reference sequence). V was cut by 3 bases and J by 6 bases, with 8 bases left in between. The CDR3: CASSLEGSGELFF. The CDR3 nucleotides read TGTGCCAGCAGCTTGGAGGGATCCGGGGAGCTGTTTTTT.

The chain employs TRBV5-6 and TRBJ2-2; 9 nucleotides line up with TRBD2. The germline CDR1 and CDR2 sequences are SGHDT and YYEEEE. The CDR3 consists of 17 residues. The V and J ends lost 0 bases and 6 bases, in that order; junction bases with no gene match: 9. The CDR3 here is CASSLVYGGTSPGELFF. Here the CDR3 DNA reads TGTGCCAGCAGCTTGGTGTATGGAGGGACTAGCCCCGGGGAGCTGTTTTTT.